Below are 5 T cell receptor beta chains sequenced from a single sample in a study of blood T cell repertoires in COVID-19. Assay used: immunoSEQ multiplex PCR; TCRdb lists only in-frame clones, some missing. This sample has 200,000 to 250,000 clones; 70% to 90% occur once, and the top ten carry 9.5% to 14%. Sequencing was done on a sample of PBMCs or T cells enriched from blood (not recorded which). The receptors shown here come from a man aged 25-45 years who had recovered from COVID-19.

Concerning this clone itself: Within the sample, other DNA sequences also encode this same CDR3. The V gene is TRBV18, the J gene TRBJ1-2, with TRBD1 identical over 8 bases. V gave up 3 bases and J gave up 2 bases; unmatched junction bases: 2. The CDR3 is 14 residues long. CDR1 KGHSH and CDR2 LQKENI come from the germline V gene. In nucleotides, the CDR3 is TGTGCCAGCTCACCGGACAGGGCCAACTATGGCTACACCTTC. It translates to CASSPDRANYGYTF.

This sequence joins TRBV5-6 and TRBJ1-1; 8 bases are a match to TRBD1. Looked up from germline, CDR1 is SGHDT and CDR2 is YYEEEE. V trimming: 1 base; J trimming: 8 bases; junction bases outside the gene matches: 4. CDR3 length: 13 residues. The CDR3 DNA reads as TGTGCCAGCAGCTTGACAGGGGGGAAGGAAGCTTTCTTT. Its translation: CASSLTGGKEAFF.

J is TRBJ1-2 and V is TRBV2; 12 bases match TRBD1. CDR3 size: 17 residues. After removal of 7 bases from V and 8 bases from J, the junction contained 17 bases not matched to a gene. Per germline, CDR1 SNHLY and CDR2 FYNNEI. The CDR3 DNA reads as TGTGCCAGCACTAAGTTAAGACCGGGACAGGGGGCGCGGGGCTACACCTTC. Translation gives CASTKLRPGQGARGYTF.

The V and J genes are TRBV9 and TRBJ2-2; the match to TRBD2 covers 11 bases. This CDR3 has 16 residues. Germline CDR1 is SGDLS and CDR2 is YYNGEE. V shed 0 bases, J shed 10 bases, and the junction held 8 bases outside the gene matches. The CDR3 loop reads CASSVATSGGPQELFF. The CDR3 DNA sequence: TGTGCCAGCAGCGTAGCAACTAGCGGGGGACCCCAGGAGCTGTTTTTT.

This chain links TRBV18 with TRBJ2-4, with D maybe TRBD1 (6 bases). CDR1 and CDR2 (germline): KGHSH, LQKENI. Trimming removed 3 bases at V and 3 bases at J, with 6 bases between. The CDR3 has 13 residues. CDR3 sequence reads: CASSPDSKNIQYF. The CDR3 nucleotides read TGTGCCAGCTCACCGGACAGCAAAAACATTCAGTACTTC.